This T cell receptor beta chain was recovered during a study of blood T cell repertoires in COVID-19. In germline, CDR1 is SGHTA, CDR2 FQGNSA. CDR3 length: 13 amino acids. Trimming left V 5 bases short and J 7 bases short, with 15 bases between. Generated by immunoSEQ multiplex PCR, the TCRdb table keeps only in-frame clones and is missing some. Of 350,000 to 450,000 clones listed, roughly 90% are singletons. The chain has TRBV7-2 and TRBJ2-7, with D tentatively TRBD1 (6 bases). This clonotype originated in a man in his forties with acute or convalescent COVID-19. The sequenced material came from peripheral blood. Here the CDR3 reads CASSLHRAGEQYF. CDR3 bases: TGTGCCAGCAGCCTTCACAGGGCTGGGGAGCAGTACTTC.